The rows below give T cell receptor beta chains drawn from one sample of a study of shared clonotypes between healthy human individuals. The protocol was immunoSEQ multiplex PCR, while the TCRdb copy is restricted to in-frame clones and leaves out a portion. The data hold 2 million to 2.5 million clones, with approximately 95% observed a single time. Specimen: naive CD4+ T cells from PBMCs. These receptors all come from a man aged 18 to 30 in good health. Some clones in this sample may be carry-over from other donors' samples. Both conserved end residues are part of each CDR3. Each record gives: D gene, V gene, J gene, CDR3 protein, CDR3 DNA. A D gene is named only where the DNA matches it firmly.

d_call: .; v_call: TRBV7-9; j_call: TRBJ2-7; cdr3_aa: CASRVGGDSSYEQYF; cdr3_nt: TGTGCCAGCAGAGTCGGCGGGGATAGCTCCTACGAGCAGTACTTC
d_call: TRBD2; v_call: TRBV19; j_call: TRBJ2-7; cdr3_aa: CASRKTSANYEQYF; cdr3_nt: TGTGCCAGTAGAAAGACTAGCGCAAACTACGAGCAGTACTTC
d_call: .; v_call: TRBV30; j_call: TRBJ2-6; cdr3_aa: CAWSYEAGANVLTF; cdr3_nt: TGTGCCTGGAGTTACGAGGCTGGGGCCAACGTCCTGACTTTC
d_call: .; v_call: TRBV4-1; j_call: TRBJ1-4; cdr3_aa: CASSPLGGTGEKLFF; cdr3_nt: TGCGCCAGCAGCCCTCTGGGGGGCACGGGTGAAAAACTGTTTTTT
d_call: TRBD2; v_call: TRBV7-2; j_call: TRBJ2-7; cdr3_aa: CASRPSGTSGYEQYF; cdr3_nt: TGTGCCAGCAGGCCTTCCGGGACTAGCGGGTACGAGCAGTACTTC
d_call: .; v_call: TRBV6-5; j_call: TRBJ1-2; cdr3_aa: CASSPTGWYGYTF; cdr3_nt: TGTGCCAGCAGTCCCACAGGGTGGTATGGCTACACCTTC
d_call: .; v_call: TRBV5-8; j_call: TRBJ2-1; cdr3_aa: CASSHTLGNEQFF; cdr3_nt: TGTGCCAGCAGCCATACCCTGGGTAATGAGCAGTTCTTC
d_call: .; v_call: TRBV5-1; j_call: TRBJ2-1; cdr3_aa: CASSLLRDDNEQFF; cdr3_nt: TGCGCCAGCAGCTTGCTACGGGACGACAATGAGCAGTTCTTC
d_call: .; v_call: TRBV6-5; j_call: TRBJ2-2; cdr3_aa: CASSYWMNTGELFF; cdr3_nt: TGTGCCAGCAGTTACTGGATGAACACCGGGGAGCTGTTTTTT
d_call: TRBD1; v_call: TRBV6-5; j_call: TRBJ1-5; cdr3_aa: CASSYSWTGDQPQHF; cdr3_nt: TGTGCCAGCAGTTACTCGTGGACAGGGGATCAGCCCCAGCATTTT
d_call: .; v_call: TRBV7-9; j_call: TRBJ2-4; cdr3_aa: CASSPEELAKNIQYF; cdr3_nt: TGTGCCAGCAGCCCCGAGGAACTAGCCAAAAACATTCAGTACTTC
d_call: .; v_call: TRBV28; j_call: TRBJ2-1; cdr3_aa: CASSSRAPQSYNEQFF; cdr3_nt: TGTGCCAGCAGTTCCCGGGCCCCCCAATCCTACAATGAGCAGTTCTTC
d_call: .; v_call: TRBV5-4; j_call: TRBJ2-1; cdr3_aa: CASSPGRSSYNEQFF; cdr3_nt: TGTGCCAGCAGCCCCGGGCGGAGCTCCTACAATGAGCAGTTCTTC
d_call: TRBD1; v_call: TRBV19; j_call: TRBJ1-2; cdr3_aa: CASSRQGTNYGYTF; cdr3_nt: TGTGCCAGTAGTCGACAGGGGACGAACTATGGCTACACCTTC
d_call: TRBD1; v_call: TRBV28; j_call: TRBJ1-4; cdr3_aa: CASSQTGGSEKLFF; cdr3_nt: TGTGCCAGCAGCCAGACAGGGGGAAGTGAAAAACTGTTTTTT
d_call: .; v_call: TRBV30; j_call: TRBJ1-2; cdr3_aa: CAWSPMSLYGYTF; cdr3_nt: TGTGCCTGGAGTCCCATGTCCCTCTATGGCTACACCTTC
d_call: .; v_call: TRBV15; j_call: TRBJ2-7; cdr3_aa: CATSRDLGSSYEQYF; cdr3_nt: TGTGCCACCAGCAGAGATCTTGGGAGCTCCTACGAGCAGTACTTC
d_call: TRBD1; v_call: TRBV2; j_call: TRBJ1-5; cdr3_aa: CASSQQGSNQPQHF; cdr3_nt: TGTGCCAGCAGTCAACAGGGGTCTAATCAGCCCCAGCATTTT